The clone carrying this T cell receptor (beta chain) was detected a few times. Antigen unknown. In the sort, naive CD8 T cells were defined as CD8+CD4-CCR7+CD45RA+. The data derive from a study of molecular identifiers for immune sequencing clone quantification. The overall study: Within a replicate experiment, RNA obtained from either about 21,000 or 97,000 naive CD8 cells was divided into five aliquots, and four of those aliquots were then sequenced. General study points: Because of identical TCR molecules sharing a barcode, sizes of highly expanded clones could be underestimated.

Bulk TCR libraries were made with methods that had been previously described and with listed TCR primers. TCRdb reanalysed the PCR reads using MiXCR and keeps one entry per CDR3 protein. Of 79,000 or so distinct CDR3 sequences in the sample, nearly 25% were seen once. V lost 2 bases, J lost 2 bases, and 12 bases lay in between. Germline V gene lookup returns CDR1 SNHLY and CDR2 FYNNEI. CDR3 length: 15 residues. The TCR originated in a human donor in good health. Some libraries in this study had Jurkat cell RNA spiked in. Sequenced input: naive CD8+ T cells from blood, with Jurkat cell RNA spiked in. Subset defined: FACS-sorted CD8+CD4-CCR7+CD45RA+ naive T cells. This chain joins TRBV2 and TRBJ2-5; D ambiguous. This CDR3 reads CASSEPQPLQETQYF. The DNA of the CDR3 is TGTGCCAGCAGTGAACCCCAGCCGCTTCAAGAGACCCAGTACTTC.